This TCR beta chain was identified in a study of graft-versus-host responses after intestinal transplantation. At the level of the study: Recipients across the board were started on anti-thymocyte globulin induction, then kept on tacrolimus and steroids for around 3 years.

The table came from immunoSEQ multiplex PCR; TCRdb's copy has only in-frame clones and leaves some out. The data show about 120,000 clones, approximately 95% seen once. Details on this clone: Its target is unknown.

The clonotype comes from a human donor who received an intestinal transplant. The sample consisted of unstimulated CD8+ T cells sorted from spleen or lymph node cells, taken before intestinal transplant.

CDR3 bases: TGTGCCAGCAGCTACGACAGTGTCTACGAGCAGTACTTC. Residues: CASSYDSVYEQYF. The chain has TRBV28 and TRBJ2-5, with a tentative D call TRBD1 (5 bases). The better agreement between TRBJ2-7 and the DNA end casts doubt on the J call. The CDR3 extends over 13 amino acids. The germline CDR1 and CDR2 sequences are MDHEN and SYDVKM.